The sequence of this T cell receptor beta chain was determined in a study of T cells after yellow fever vaccination. Trimming pared 3 bases from V and 3 bases from J, leaving 15 bases between. Germline V gives CDR1 SGHRS, CDR2 YFSETQ. The CDR3 length is 16 residues. TCRdb re-derived calls from the 5' RACE reads in MiXCR, one entry per CDR3 protein. Of just under 600,000 distinct CDR3 sequences listed, approximately 13% are singletons. The source is a man younger than 45 who received the YFV17D yellow fever vaccine. This specimen consisted of PBMCs, obtained on the day of the yellow fever booster vaccination. The chain uses TRBV5-1 and TRBJ2-2, with D perhaps TRBD1 (6 bases). The chain's CDR3 is CASSSRLYRDTGELFF. CDR3 bases: TGCGCCAGCAGCTCAAGACTCTACAGGGACACCGGGGAGCTGTTTTTT.